This T cell receptor (beta chain) was captured in a study of blood T cell repertoires in COVID-19. Study-level background: Samples representing acute and convalescent COVID-19 were sourced from the United States, Italy and Spain. In each case, the material was cDNA or gDNA derived from T cells, B-cell-depleted T cells, or PBMCs.

The protocol was immunoSEQ multiplex PCR, while the TCRdb copy is restricted to in-frame clones and leaves out a portion. The sample lists 270,000 or so clones; 91% were seen once. Participant age was about 18 to 89 years, and participants resided in roughly 24 US areas. Within 2 weeks before study entry, exposed participants met a COVID-19 case. The CDR3 runs to 16 residues. Looked up from germline, CDR1 is SGHNT and CDR2 is YENEEA. Unmatched junction bases numbered 6, after V lost 5 bases and J lost 0 bases. The specimen was PBMCs or T cells enriched from blood (not recorded which). This clonotype was obtained from a man in his forties who had been exposed to COVID-19. The rearrangement links TRBV11-3 to TRBJ1-4; 7 bases agree with TRBD1. As DNA, the CDR3 is TGTGCCAGCAGCCCATCCGGGACAGCAACTAATGAAAAACTGTTTTTT. As protein: CASSPSGTATNEKLFF.